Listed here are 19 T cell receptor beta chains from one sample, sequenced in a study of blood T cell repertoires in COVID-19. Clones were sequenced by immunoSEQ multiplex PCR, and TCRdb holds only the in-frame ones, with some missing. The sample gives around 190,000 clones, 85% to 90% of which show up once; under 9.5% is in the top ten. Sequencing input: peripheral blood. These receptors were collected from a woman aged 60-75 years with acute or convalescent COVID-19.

CDR3 region: CASRRTSGLQETQYF. The CDR3 DNA is TGTGCCAGCAGGCGTACTAGCGGCCTCCAAGAGACCCAGTACTTC. The chain has TRBV6-5 and TRBJ2-5, with TRBD2 identical over 8 bases. CDR3 length: 15 amino acids. CDR1 and CDR2 from the germline V gene are MNHEY and SVGAGI. The junction had 7 bases not matched to a gene; V was cut back by 6 bases and J by 1 base.

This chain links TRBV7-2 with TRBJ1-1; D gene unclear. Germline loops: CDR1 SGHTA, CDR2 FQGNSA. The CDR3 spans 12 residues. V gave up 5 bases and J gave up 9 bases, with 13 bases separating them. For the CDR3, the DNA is TGTGCCAGCAGCCTAGGTGGAGGGCAAGCTTTCTTT. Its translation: CASSLGGGQAFF.

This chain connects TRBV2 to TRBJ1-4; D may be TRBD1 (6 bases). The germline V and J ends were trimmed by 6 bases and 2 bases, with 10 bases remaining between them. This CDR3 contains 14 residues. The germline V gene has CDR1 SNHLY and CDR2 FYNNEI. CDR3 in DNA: TGTGCCAGCAGCCCAGGGGTTACTAATGAAAAACTGTTTTTT. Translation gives CASSPGVTNEKLFF.

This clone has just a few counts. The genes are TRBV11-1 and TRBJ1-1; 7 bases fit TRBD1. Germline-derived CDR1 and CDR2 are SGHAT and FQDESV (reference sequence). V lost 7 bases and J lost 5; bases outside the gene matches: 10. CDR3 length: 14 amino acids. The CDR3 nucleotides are TGTGCCAGCACCTTCGACAGGGTTCGTACTGAAGCTTTCTTT. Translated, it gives CASTFDRVRTEAFF.

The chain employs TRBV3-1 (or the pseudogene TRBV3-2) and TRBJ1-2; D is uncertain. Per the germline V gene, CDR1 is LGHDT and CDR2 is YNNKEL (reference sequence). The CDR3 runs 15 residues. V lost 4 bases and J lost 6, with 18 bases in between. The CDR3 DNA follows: TGTGCCAGCAGCCTCTTCTCTACCGGGTTGGATGGCTACACCTTC. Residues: CASSLFSTGLDGYTF.

The CDR3 nucleotides read TGTGCCAGCAGCTCAGCGGGATTACACGAGCAGTACGTC. This gives the protein CASSSAGLHEQYV. This chain joins TRBV11-3 and TRBJ2-7; 7 bases are shared with TRBD2. The germline V gene encodes CDR1 SGHNT and CDR2 YENEEA. The ends lost 4 bases at V and 5 bases at J; junction bases unmatched: 5. This CDR3 is built from 13 residues.

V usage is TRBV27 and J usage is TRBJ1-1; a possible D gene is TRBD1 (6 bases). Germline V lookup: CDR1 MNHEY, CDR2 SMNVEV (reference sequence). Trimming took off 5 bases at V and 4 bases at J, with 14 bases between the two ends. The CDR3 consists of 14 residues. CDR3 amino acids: CASSVGQSGTEAFF. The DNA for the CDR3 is TGTGCCAGCAGTGTAGGACAGTCTGGCACTGAAGCTTTCTTT.

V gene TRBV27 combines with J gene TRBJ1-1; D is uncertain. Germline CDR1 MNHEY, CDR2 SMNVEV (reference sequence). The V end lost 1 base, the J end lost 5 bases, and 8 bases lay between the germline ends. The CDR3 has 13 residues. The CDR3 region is CASSLLGRTEAFF. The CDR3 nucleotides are TGTGCCAGCAGTTTATTAGGGAGGACTGAAGCTTTCTTT.

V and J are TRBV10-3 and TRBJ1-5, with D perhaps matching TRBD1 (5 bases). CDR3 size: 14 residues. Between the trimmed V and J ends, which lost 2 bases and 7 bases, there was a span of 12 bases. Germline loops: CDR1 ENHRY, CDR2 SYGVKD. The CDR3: CAISEDQGGQPQHF. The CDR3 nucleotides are TGTGCCATCAGTGAGGACCAGGGTGGGCAGCCCCAGCATTTT.

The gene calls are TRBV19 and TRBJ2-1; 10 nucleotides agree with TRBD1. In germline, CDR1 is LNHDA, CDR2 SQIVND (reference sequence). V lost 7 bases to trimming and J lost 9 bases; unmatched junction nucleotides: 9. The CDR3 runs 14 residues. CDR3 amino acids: CASTPGQGGGEQFF. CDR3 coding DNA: TGTGCCAGTACCCCCGGACAGGGGGGTGGTGAGCAGTTCTTC.

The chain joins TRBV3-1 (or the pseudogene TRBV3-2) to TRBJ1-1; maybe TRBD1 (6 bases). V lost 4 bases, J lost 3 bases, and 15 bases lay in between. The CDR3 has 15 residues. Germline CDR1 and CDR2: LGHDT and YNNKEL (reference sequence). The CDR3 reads CASSPRGGVDTEAFF. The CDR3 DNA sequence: TGTGCCAGCAGCCCAAGGGGGGGCGTAGACACTGAAGCTTTCTTT.

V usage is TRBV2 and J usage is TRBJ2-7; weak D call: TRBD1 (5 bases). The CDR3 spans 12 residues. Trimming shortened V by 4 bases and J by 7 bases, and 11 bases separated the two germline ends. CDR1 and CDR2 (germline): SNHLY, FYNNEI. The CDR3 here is CASSVSQGEQYF. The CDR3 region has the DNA TGTGCCAGCAGTGTGTCGCAGGGTGAGCAGTACTTC.

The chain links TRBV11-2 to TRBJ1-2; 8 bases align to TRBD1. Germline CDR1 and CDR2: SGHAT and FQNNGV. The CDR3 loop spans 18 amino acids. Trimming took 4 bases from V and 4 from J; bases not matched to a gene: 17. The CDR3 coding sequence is TGTGCCAGCAGCTCACCAACCACTTCAGGGGGCGCCGGCTATGGCTACACCTTC. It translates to CASSSPTTSGGAGYGYTF.

CDR3 coding DNA: TGTGCCGGCGGGGGGCTAGATTCACCCCTCCACTTT. Translated, it gives CAGGGLDSPLHF. V gene TRBV3-1 (or the pseudogene TRBV3-2) combines with J gene TRBJ1-6, with D perhaps TRBD1 (6 bases). Germline CDR1 LGHDT, CDR2 YNNKEL (reference sequence). CDR3 length equals 12 residues. V was cut by 11 bases and J by 8 bases, with 13 bases left in between.

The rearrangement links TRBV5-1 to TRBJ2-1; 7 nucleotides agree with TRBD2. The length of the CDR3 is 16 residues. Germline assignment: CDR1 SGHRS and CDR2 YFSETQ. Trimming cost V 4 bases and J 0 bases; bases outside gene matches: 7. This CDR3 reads CASSSSRGSSYNEQFF. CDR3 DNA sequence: TGCGCCAGCAGCAGTTCCCGCGGGAGCTCCTACAATGAGCAGTTCTTC.

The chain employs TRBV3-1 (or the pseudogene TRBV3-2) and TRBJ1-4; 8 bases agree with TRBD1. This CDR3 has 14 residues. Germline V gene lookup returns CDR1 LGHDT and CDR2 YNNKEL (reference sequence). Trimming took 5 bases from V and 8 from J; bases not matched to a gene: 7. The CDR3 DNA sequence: TGTGCCAGCAGCTCGAGACAGGGGCGAGAAAAACTGTTTTTT. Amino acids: CASSSRQGREKLFF.

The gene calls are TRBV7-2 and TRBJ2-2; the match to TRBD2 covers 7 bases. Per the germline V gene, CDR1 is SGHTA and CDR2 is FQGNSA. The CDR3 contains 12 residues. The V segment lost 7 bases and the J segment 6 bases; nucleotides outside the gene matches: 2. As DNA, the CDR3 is TGTGCCAGCAAGGGAGGGTCCGGGGAGCTGTTTTTT. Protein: CASKGGSGELFF.

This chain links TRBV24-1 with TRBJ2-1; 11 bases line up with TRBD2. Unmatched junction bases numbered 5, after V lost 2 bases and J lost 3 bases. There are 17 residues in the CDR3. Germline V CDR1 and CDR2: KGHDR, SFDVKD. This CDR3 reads CATSDSLAGVGYNEQFF. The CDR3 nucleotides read TGTGCCACCAGTGATTCACTAGCGGGAGTAGGCTACAATGAGCAGTTCTTC.

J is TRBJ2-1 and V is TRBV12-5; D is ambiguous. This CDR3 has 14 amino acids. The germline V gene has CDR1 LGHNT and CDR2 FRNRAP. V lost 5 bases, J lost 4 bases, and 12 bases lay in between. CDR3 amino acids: CASGGQEQYNEQFF. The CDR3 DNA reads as TGTGCTAGTGGTGGGCAGGAACAGTACAATGAGCAGTTCTTC.